This T cell receptor beta chain was retrieved from a study of blood T cell repertoires in COVID-19. Trimming cost V 4 bases and J 3 bases, with 18 bases left between them. Germline V gene data show CDR1 as LGHDT and CDR2 as YNNKEL (reference sequence). The CDR3 totals 16 residues. Researchers sorted participants into cohorts using their self-reported clinical history. TCRdb's table, derived via immunoSEQ multiplex PCR, lists solely in-frame clones and lacks some. The table includes about 310,000 clones, about nine tenths detected once. The clonotype comes from a man in his fifties or sixties who had recovered from COVID-19. Sequenced: PBMCs or T cells enriched from blood (not recorded which). The rearrangement uses TRBV3-1 (or the pseudogene TRBV3-2) and TRBJ1-2; D is uncertain. The CDR3 coding sequence is TGTGCCAGCAGCCCCGAGAGGGCTGGGAGTTACTATGGCTACACCTTC. Encoded protein: CASSPERAGSYYGYTF.